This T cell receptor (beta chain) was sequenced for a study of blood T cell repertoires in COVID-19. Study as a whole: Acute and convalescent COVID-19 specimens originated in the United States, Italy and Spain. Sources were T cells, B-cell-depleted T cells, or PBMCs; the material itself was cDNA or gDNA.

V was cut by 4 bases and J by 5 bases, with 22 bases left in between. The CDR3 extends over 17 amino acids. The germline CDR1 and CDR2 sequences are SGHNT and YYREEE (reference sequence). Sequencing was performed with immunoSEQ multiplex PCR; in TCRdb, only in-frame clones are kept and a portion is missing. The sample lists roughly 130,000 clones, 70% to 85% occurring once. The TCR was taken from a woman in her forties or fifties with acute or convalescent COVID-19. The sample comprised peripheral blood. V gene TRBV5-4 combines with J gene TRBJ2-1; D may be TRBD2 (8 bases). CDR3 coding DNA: TGTGCCAGCAGCCGGGAGGGTGTACAGGGGTTTAACAATGAGCAGTTCTTC. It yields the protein CASSREGVQGFNNEQFF.